This paragraph reports one T cell receptor (beta chain). Its target is not known. Isolation of CD4+ naive, central memory, regulatory and stem cell-like memory cells was achieved by sorting via CD45RO/CCR7/CD25/CD127/CD95/CD27. V was pared by 5 bases and J by 2 bases, with 10 bases between. This CDR3 is 14 amino acids long. Germline CDR1 and CDR2: SGDLS and YYNGEE. The data belong to a study of beta chain features in type 1 diabetes. Investigators reverse transcribed all isolated RNA, so they sequenced expressed TCRB transcripts. TCRdb keeps only in-frame clones here, not all; method: immunoSEQ multiplex PCR. The sample shows 600,000 or so clones, about an eighth of them seen only once. Study-level results: Among patients with Type 1 diabetes, TCRB CDR3s were moderately but significantly shorter in every one of the four CD4+ subsets.

What was sequenced was naive CD4+ T cells from blood. The TCR originated in a man in his thirties or forties with type 1 diabetes. The chain uses TRBV9 and TRBJ2-2; unclear D gene. The CDR3 DNA sequence: TGTGCCAGCAGTTCCTCCCGAAACACCGGGGAGCTGTTTTTT. Encoded protein: CASSSSRNTGELFF.